This T cell receptor beta chain was obtained from a study of blood T cell repertoires in COVID-19. Background on the study: Donors in the United States, Italy and Spain gave samples during acute or convalescent COVID-19.

The V gene lost 3 bases and the J gene lost 3 bases, with 12 bases spanning the gap. Germline V gene data show CDR1 as LNHDA and CDR2 as SQIVND (reference sequence). This CDR3 has 15 residues. Using immunoSEQ multiplex PCR, the repertoire was profiled, and TCRdb retains in-frame clones only, with some absent. The table records roughly 250,000 clones, over 75% of them present only once. The V and J genes are TRBV19 and TRBJ1-3; weak D call: TRBD1 (5 bases). Sample: PBMCs or T cells enriched from blood (not recorded which). The TCR sequence derives from a woman aged 40 to 55 who had been exposed to COVID-19. The CDR3 loop reads CASSIRRAGGNTIYF. CDR3 coding DNA: TGTGCCAGTAGTATCCGCAGGGCTGGTGGAAACACCATATATTTT.